This T cell receptor (beta chain) was observed in a study of a mutant IDH1 vaccine in newly diagnosed glioma. Note on this clone: What it recognizes is unknown.

Looked up from germline, CDR1 is LNHDA and CDR2 is SQIVND (reference sequence). CDR3 length: 15 amino acids. The ends lost 5 bases at V and 7 bases at J; junction bases unmatched: 6. Regarding time point: week 47, end of study. Vaccination comprised doses that each held 300 ug of mutant IDH1 20-mer peptide, plus topical imiquimod. Measured with immunoSEQ multiplex PCR; TCRdb has only the in-frame clones, and not every one. The table has 25,000 or so clones, less than 90% seen once. The material was PBMCs, obtained from a glioma patient whose treatment included an IDH1 peptide vaccine. This TCR was recovered from a middle-aged man with glioma. V and J are TRBV19 and TRBJ1-5; 12 bases agree with TRBD1. The CDR3 region has the DNA TGTGCCAGTAGTCCCGGGACAGGGGGCCTGCAGCCCCAGCATTTT. Protein: CASSPGTGGLQPQHF.